Each of the 12 T cell receptor beta chains below was sequenced from the same sample in a study of blood T cells in healthy people across ages. The second PCR ran roughly 6 to 11 cycles with a sample-barcoded 5' primer and J-beta primers. Using its own MiXCR run on the 5' RACE reads, TCRdb lists one record per CDR3 protein. The sample has about 680,000 distinct CDR3 sequences, around 49% seen once. Sequencing was done on a sample of blood. The receptors originated from a woman between 55 and 75 years old in good health.

CDR3 nucleotides: TGCGCCAGCAGCTTGGGGACTAGCGGGAGGGATAATTCCTACAATGAGCAGTTCTTC. Translation gives CASSLGTSGRDNSYNEQFF. The rearrangement uses TRBV5-1 and TRBJ2-1; TRBD2 matches 15 bases. This CDR3 contains 19 residues. V lost 0 bases, J lost 1 base, and 5 bases stayed unmatched. The V gene's germline CDR1 is SGHRS and CDR2 YFSETQ.

This chain connects TRBV20-1 to TRBJ1-1; D gene unclear. The CDR3 runs to 12 residues. V lost 6 bases, J lost 0 bases, and 8 bases lay in between. Germline V gives CDR1 DFQATT, CDR2 SNEGSKA (reference sequence). CDR3 coding DNA: TGCAGTGCCGCCGCGATGAACACTGAAGCTTTCTTT. It translates to CSAAAMNTEAFF.

This clonotype turned up a few times. An end of the junction does not agree with germline; a read error may underlie this. V gene TRBV12-3 or TRBV12-4 combines with J gene TRBJ1-2; D not resolved. The CDR3 spans 15 residues. This CDR3 is CASRGGGKSNYGYTF. The CDR3 DNA reads as TGTGCCAGCAGGGGCGGAGGGAAATCAAACTACGGCTACACCTTC.

This chain links TRBV4-1 with TRBJ2-4, with 8 bases matching TRBD2. This CDR3 region has 13 residues. CDR1 is MGHRA, CDR2 YSYEKL, per germline. J gave up 13 bases and V 4 bases, and 9 bases lay outside the gene matches. CDR3 region: CASSLYSAGEQYF. The CDR3 nucleotides read TGCGCCAGCAGCCTCTATTCAGCGGGGGAGCAGTACTTC.

Turning to this clonotype: One end of the junction varies from germline; a read error may be responsible. This chain uses TRBV5-1 with TRBJ2-3, with TRBD2 matching over 9 bases. Germline V gene lookup returns CDR1 SGHRS and CDR2 YFSETQ. This CDR3 is 19 amino acids long. CDR3 DNA: TGTGCCAGCAGCCCCTGGTCTAGCGGGACCCGGGGATTCACAGATACGCAGTATTTT. Translation: CASSPWSSGTRGFTDTQYF.

The chain links TRBV4-3 to TRBJ2-1; tentatively, D is TRBD1 (5 bases). The J call is doubtful: the DNA matches TRBJ2-7 better. This CDR3 has 15 residues. CDR1 LGHNA and CDR2 YSLEER come from the germline V gene. The CDR3: CASSLVWADNNEQYF. The CDR3 DNA reads as TGCGCCAGCAGCCTAGTCTGGGCGGACAACAATGAGCAGTACTTC.

The chain carries TRBV5-1 and TRBJ2-7; 11 nucleotides line up with TRBD1. V trimming: 3 bases; J trimming: 2 bases; junction bases outside the gene matches: 16. The CDR3 has 19 amino acids. Per the germline V gene, CDR1 is SGHRS and CDR2 is YFSETQ. The CDR3 sequence is CASSSVPGQGERNPYEQYF. The CDR3 DNA follows: TGCGCCAGCAGCTCAGTCCCGGGACAGGGGGAGCGAAATCCCTACGAGCAGTACTTC.

The V call is TRBV7-2, the J call TRBJ2-4, with a weak D call TRBD2 (5 bases). The tail of the sequence fits TRBJ2-7 better, so the J call may be wrong. The CDR3 has 12 residues. Germline lookup yields CDR1 SGHTA and CDR2 FQGNSA. CDR3 in amino acids: CAIDYGGYEQYF. The CDR3 nucleotides are TGTGCCATCGACTACGGCGGCTACGAGCAGTACTTC.

This clonotype appeared a few times. The chain combines TRBV7-2 with TRBJ2-3; 8 bases align to TRBD1. The CDR3 has 15 residues. Germline V gene data show CDR1 as SGHTA and CDR2 as FQGNSA. The V gene end was trimmed by 5 bases and the J gene end by 3 bases; junction bases not matched to a gene: 7. In nucleotides, the CDR3 is TGTGCCAGCAGCCCTTGGACAGGGCGGACAGATACGCAGTATTTT. Its translation is CASSPWTGRTDTQYF.

The V call is TRBV24-1, the J call TRBJ2-3; a weak D match, TRBD2 (5 bases). Between the trimmed V and J ends, which lost 12 bases and 0 bases, there was a span of 15 bases. This CDR3 region has 14 residues. Germline assignment: CDR1 KGHDR and CDR2 SFDVKD. CDR3 nucleotides: TGTGCCTCCTCGGACTCTACTAGCACAGATACGCAGTATTTT. This encodes CASSDSTSTDTQYF.

The chain couples TRBV20-1 to TRBJ2-1; 9 positions match TRBD2. The DNA end is more similar to TRBJ2-7, so the J call may be wrong. Germline V lookup: CDR1 DFQATT, CDR2 SNEGSKA (reference sequence). The CDR3 runs 14 residues. The CDR3 nucleotides are TGCAGTGCTAGAGGCGGGAGGGCCAACAATGAGCAGTACTTC. This gives the protein CSARGGRANNEQYF.

The chain joins TRBV20-1 to TRBJ2-3; 8 nucleotides agree with TRBD2. V lost 0 bases to trimming and J lost 2 bases; unmatched junction nucleotides: 13. The CDR3 is 18 residues long. Germline-derived CDR1 and CDR2 are DFQATT and SNEGSKA (reference sequence). CDR3 DNA sequence: TGCAGTGCTAGAGATCCGTCGGCCAGCGGGAGACACACAGATACGCAGTATTTT. Translation: CSARDPSASGRHTDTQYF.